What follows describes a single T cell receptor (beta chain). This sample is part of a study of CD8+ T cells in alopecia areata. Study in general: A regimen of oral tofacitinib, 5 to 10 mg twice daily, was given to treated patients.

It was cDNA, reverse transcribed from extracted RNA, that served as the sequencing template. TCRdb keeps only in-frame clones here, not all; method: immunoSEQ multiplex PCR. The sample yields about 150,000 clones, around 87% seen once. The length of the CDR3 is 17 residues. The V and J ends lost 4 bases and 2 bases, in that order; junction bases with no gene match: 9. CDR1 SGHRS and CDR2 YFSETQ come from the germline V gene. The rearrangement joins TRBV5-1 to TRBJ2-2, with 9 bases identical to TRBD2. The sample in question was CD8+ T cells sorted from blood, obtained at week 0. This TCR was sampled from a human donor with alopecia areata. CDR3 DNA: TGCGCCAGCAGCAAGTATAGCGGGAGTGGAAACACCGGGGAGCTGTTTTTT. Encoded protein: CASSKYSGSGNTGELFF.